These 26 T cell receptor beta chains were all obtained from the same sample, sequenced in a study of blood T cell repertoires in COVID-19. The table came from immunoSEQ multiplex PCR; TCRdb's copy has only in-frame clones and leaves some out. The table lists over 90,000 clones, roughly 87% of them singletons. What was sequenced was peripheral blood. The origin of the receptors is a man aged 50-59 years with active COVID-19.

This clone was counted only a few times. This chain connects TRBV7-9 to TRBJ1-2, with D uncertain. V was clipped by 10 bases and J by 5 bases, with 11 bases between them. Looked up from germline, CDR1 is SEHNR and CDR2 is FQNEAQ (reference sequence). This CDR3 is 11 amino acids long. CDR3 amino acids: CATRIRYGYTF. In DNA form, the CDR3 reads TGTGCCACGCGGATACGGTATGGCTACACCTTC.

CDR3 sequence reads: CASSVSGAGGPKTQYF. The DNA of the CDR3 is TGTGCCAGCAGCGTTTCTGGAGCGGGGGGGCCTAAGACCCAGTACTTC. The rearrangement joins TRBV7-2 to TRBJ2-5, with 10 bases that match TRBD2. The junction had 12 bases not matched to a gene; V was cut back by 5 bases and J by 6 bases. From germline, CDR1 is SGHTA and CDR2 FQGNSA. The CDR3 covers 16 residues.

The genes are TRBV5-4 and TRBJ1-2; D is unclear. The V end was cut by 0 bases, the J end by 6 bases, with 9 bases between. The CDR3 runs 13 residues. In germline, CDR1 is SGHNT, CDR2 YYREEE (reference sequence). This CDR3 is CASSLARWDGYTF. In nucleotides, the CDR3 is TGTGCCAGCAGCTTGGCCAGGTGGGATGGCTACACCTTC.

The rearrangement links TRBV7-3 to TRBJ2-2; 8 bases line up with TRBD2. The CDR3 has 16 residues. Germline assignment: CDR1 SGHTA and CDR2 FQGTGA. The V and J ends lost 5 bases and 4 bases, in that order; junction bases with no gene match: 9. The CDR3 DNA is TGTGCCAGCAGCCCCGACCACCGGGGGGGCACCGGGGAGCTGTTTTTT. Protein product: CASSPDHRGGTGELFF.

V is TRBV4-1 and J is TRBJ2-7, with D perhaps matching TRBD1 (6 bases). CDR3 length: 13 amino acids. Germline V CDR1 and CDR2: MGHRA, YSYEKL. Trimming stripped 11 bases from V and 4 bases from J, with 18 bases between. In DNA form, the CDR3 reads TGCGCCTCTGCCCGGGTAGGGGGATACGAGCAGTACTTC. This sequence encodes CASARVGGYEQYF.

The rearrangement joins TRBV4-2 to TRBJ2-3, with 7 bases aligning to TRBD1. V lost 3 bases to trimming and J lost 5 bases; unmatched junction nucleotides: 17. The CDR3 extends over 18 amino acids. CDR1 LGHNA and CDR2 YNFKEQ come from the germline V gene. The CDR3 protein is CASSQGRTGTEGGDTQYF. Here the CDR3 DNA reads TGTGCCAGCAGCCAGGGACGAACCGGGACAGAGGGTGGAGATACGCAGTATTTT.

The V call is TRBV13, the J call TRBJ2-7, with TRBD1 identical over 7 bases. Germline CDR1 is PRHDT and CDR2 is FYEKMQ (reference sequence). Germline trimming cut 5 bases from V and 0 bases from J; bases unmatched to any gene: 4. The CDR3 consists of 14 residues. The DNA for the CDR3 is TGTGCCAGCAGCGAATGGGACAGCTCCTACGAGCAGTACTTC. Translation gives CASSEWDSSYEQYF.

The V gene is TRBV11-2, the J gene TRBJ2-7; possibly TRBD2 for D (5 bases). Germline assignment: CDR1 SGHAT and CDR2 FQNNGV. Trimming shortened V by 3 bases and J by 4 bases, and 16 bases separated the two germline ends. The CDR3 is 15 amino acids. The CDR3 is CASSFSAEPGYEQYF. The CDR3 bases are TGTGCCAGCAGCTTTTCGGCGGAACCGGGGTACGAGCAGTACTTC. The full variable domain, in which reference TRBV11-2 and TRBJ2-7 provide the parts outside the CDR3, is EAGVAQSPRYKIIEKRQSVAFWCNPISGHATLYWYQQILGQGPKLLIQFQNNGVVDDSQLPKDRFSAERLKGVDSTLKIQPAKLEDSAVYLCASSFSAEPGYEQYFGPGTRLTVT.

The genes are TRBV18 and TRBJ1-1; possible D gene TRBD1, 5 bases. The CDR3 totals 16 residues. V lost 4 bases and J 4 bases, leaving 19 bases between the germline ends. CDR1 and CDR2 from the germline V gene are KGHSH and LQKENI. The CDR3 sequence: CASSLPLSGGGTEAFF. Here the CDR3 DNA reads TGTGCCAGCTCACTCCCATTATCGGGGGGGGGCACTGAAGCTTTCTTT.

This chain links TRBV5-6 with TRBJ2-7; D is possibly TRBD1 (5 bases). Germline CDR1 is SGHDT and CDR2 is YYEEEE. Between the trimmed V and J ends, which lost 4 bases and 3 bases, there was a span of 11 bases. The CDR3 runs 13 residues. In nucleotides, the CDR3 is TGTGCCAGCAGCCCGGACACGAACTACGAGCAGTACTTC. Protein sequence: CASSPDTNYEQYF.

V and J are TRBV18 and TRBJ1-4, with 8 bases fitting TRBD1. The CDR3 extends over 15 amino acids. The germline V gene has CDR1 KGHSH and CDR2 LQKENI. J was trimmed by 8 bases and V by 4 bases; bases with no gene match: 9. CDR3 nucleotide sequence: TGTGCCAGCTCACTTAGGACAGGGACAACCGAAAAACTGTTTTTT. Translation: CASSLRTGTTEKLFF.

The chain employs TRBV4-1 and TRBJ1-4; TRBD1 aligns across 7 bases. Trimming took 4 bases from V and 3 from J; bases not matched to a gene: 17. Germline V gene data show CDR1 as MGHRA and CDR2 as YSYEKL. The CDR3 sequence is 19 residues long. The CDR3 loop is CASSPRRGQTSQANEKLFF. CDR3 bases: TGCGCCAGCAGCCCCCGCCGGGGACAGACATCGCAGGCTAATGAAAAACTGTTTTTT.

The chain couples TRBV5-4 to TRBJ2-1; no definite D call. Germline V gene sequence: CDR1 SGHNT, CDR2 YYREEE (reference sequence). The CDR3 is 13 residues long. Trimming pared 1 base from V and 9 bases from J, leaving 11 bases between. CDR3 sequence: CASSLSGLSEQFF. The CDR3, as DNA: TGTGCCAGCAGCTTGTCCGGGTTAAGTGAGCAGTTCTTC. Using reference TRBV5-4 and TRBJ2-1 for the parts outside the CDR3, the full variable domain is ETGVTQSPTHLIKTRGQQVTLRCSSQSGHNTVSWYQQALGQGPQFIFQYYREEENGRGNFPPRFSGLQFPNYSSELNVNALELDDSALYLCASSLSGLSEQFFGPGTRLTVL.

CDR3 bases: TGTGCCAGCAGCCTCCCCACCGGGAATGGCTACACCTTC. It is translated as CASSLPTGNGYTF. The chain carries TRBV3-1 (or the pseudogene TRBV3-2) and TRBJ1-2, with no clear D. Looked up from germline, CDR1 is LGHDT and CDR2 is YNNKEL (reference sequence). Trimming took off 4 bases at V and 6 bases at J, with 12 bases between the two ends. The CDR3 has 13 amino acids.

The chain links TRBV3-1 (or the pseudogene TRBV3-2) to TRBJ2-3, with D maybe TRBD1 (6 bases). The CDR3 spans 13 residues. V was clipped by 5 bases and J by 6 bases, with 12 bases between them. The germline V gene encodes CDR1 LGHDT and CDR2 YNNKEL (reference sequence). The chain's CDR3 is CASSSTGTDTQYF. CDR3 DNA: TGTGCCAGCAGCTCGACAGGTACTGATACGCAGTATTTT.

This clone has only one observation. The chain couples TRBV15 to TRBJ2-1, with D tentatively TRBD2 (6 bases). The CDR3 totals 13 residues. CDR1 is LNHNV, CDR2 YYDKDF, per germline (reference sequence). The V gene lost 1 base and the J gene lost 9 bases, with 10 bases spanning the gap. CDR3 in DNA: TGTGCCACCAGCAGAGGAATGGGGGGTGAGCAGTTCTTC. Protein product: CATSRGMGGEQFF.

The rearrangement joins TRBV1 to TRBJ2-7; the tabulated D call, TRBD1, remains unverified against the DNA. TRBV1 represents a pseudogene. The CDR3 consists of 19 residues. This CDR3 reads CTSSQVSMRGRARVYEQYF. The CDR3 DNA reads TGCACCAGCAGCCAAGTCTCAATGAGGGGGCGGGCCCGGGTTTACGAGCAGTACTTC.

The genes are TRBV3-1 (or the pseudogene TRBV3-2) and TRBJ1-2; D is possibly TRBD1 (5 bases). Germline CDR1 and CDR2: LGHDT and YNNKEL (reference sequence). The CDR3 consists of 18 residues. With 0 bases removed from V and 4 bases from J, the gap between germline ends came to 21 bases. CDR3 residues: CASSQEGWRGGMSYGYTF. As DNA, the CDR3 is TGTGCCAGCAGCCAAGAAGGGTGGCGCGGGGGGATGAGCTATGGCTACACCTTC.

The chain recombines TRBV3-1 (or the pseudogene TRBV3-2) with TRBJ2-3; 11 bases match TRBD2. V lost 4 bases, J lost 4 bases, and 7 bases stayed unmatched. The CDR3 loop spans 16 amino acids. Germline V lookup: CDR1 LGHDT, CDR2 YNNKEL (reference sequence). In DNA, the CDR3 is TGTGCCAGCAGCCGGAGTAGCGGGGGGGGCGCAGATACGCAGTATTTT. Its protein product is CASSRSSGGGADTQYF.

The rearrangement joins TRBV7-6 to TRBJ2-5; possibly TRBD2 for D (6 bases). Trimming left V 5 bases short and J 4 bases short, with 17 bases between. Germline V gene sequence: CDR1 SGHVS, CDR2 FNYEAQ. The CDR3 consists of 15 residues. In nucleotides, the CDR3 is TGTGCCAGCAGCCCTTTCACTAGCCCCCCAGAGACCCAGTACTTC. This gives the protein CASSPFTSPPETQYF.

This clone was picked up a small number of times. The chain couples TRBV7-2 to TRBJ2-5; D call uncertain. CDR1 and CDR2 (germline): SGHTA, FQGNSA. There are 13 residues in the CDR3. V was pared by 1 base and J by 4 bases, with 7 bases between. The CDR3 DNA is TGTGCCAGCAGCTTAGGCACGAGAGAGACCCAGTACTTC. This codes for CASSLGTRETQYF. Using reference TRBV7-2 and TRBJ2-5 for the parts outside the CDR3, the full variable domain is GAGVSQSPSNKVTEKGKDVELRCDPISGHTALYWYRQSLGQGLEFLIYFQGNSAPDKSGLPSDRFSAERTGGSVSTLTIQRTQQEDSAVYLCASSLGTRETQYFGPGTRLLVL.

The chain links TRBV5-5 to TRBJ1-4; TRBD1 agrees at 9 bases. Germline CDR1 and CDR2: SGHKS and YYEKEE (reference sequence). With V trimmed by 3 bases and J by 8 bases, 11 bases remained unmatched. This CDR3 is 16 amino acids long. The CDR3 loop reads CASSSLTGGRGEKLFF. CDR3 in DNA: TGTGCCAGCAGCTCCCTCACAGGGGGCCGAGGGGAAAAACTGTTTTTT.

J is TRBJ1-1 and V is TRBV9; 9 bases line up with TRBD1. Germline V gene data show CDR1 as SGDLS and CDR2 as YYNGEE. CDR3 size: 15 residues. V lost 3 bases to trimming and J lost 4 bases; unmatched junction nucleotides: 7. The CDR3 bases are TGTGCCAGCAGCGCACAGGGGGCTTTGGGCACTGAAGCTTTCTTT. Encoded protein: CASSAQGALGTEAFF.

This clone was picked up a small number of times. The rearrangement uses TRBV28 and TRBJ1-2, with a possible D match to TRBD1 (5 bases). V lost 1 base and J 8 bases, leaving 17 bases between the germline ends. The CDR3 sequence is 15 residues long. Germline V gives CDR1 MDHEN, CDR2 SYDVKM. CDR3 in DNA: TGTGCCAGCAGTTTATCGGGGGGGTTTGCGTCAGGCTACACCTTC. It translates to CASSLSGGFASGYTF.

This chain connects TRBV5-1 to TRBJ1-2; a weak D match, TRBD1 (6 bases). V lost 1 base, J lost 4 bases, and 8 bases lay in between. Per germline, CDR1 SGHRS and CDR2 YFSETQ. The CDR3 is 13 residues long. In nucleotides, the CDR3 is TGCGCCAGCAGCTTGACAGGGAGCTATGGCTACACCTTC. This gives the protein CASSLTGSYGYTF.

The V gene is TRBV7-9, the J gene TRBJ2-7; 8 nucleotides line up with TRBD1. The CDR3 loop spans 16 amino acids. CDR1 SEHNR and CDR2 FQNEAQ come from the germline V gene (reference sequence). The V segment lost 5 bases and the J segment 4 bases; nucleotides outside the gene matches: 13. The CDR3 region has the DNA TGTGCCAGCAGCCCCCTCCAGGGGGCCCTTTTTTACGAGCAGTACTTC. It is translated as CASSPLQGALFYEQYF.